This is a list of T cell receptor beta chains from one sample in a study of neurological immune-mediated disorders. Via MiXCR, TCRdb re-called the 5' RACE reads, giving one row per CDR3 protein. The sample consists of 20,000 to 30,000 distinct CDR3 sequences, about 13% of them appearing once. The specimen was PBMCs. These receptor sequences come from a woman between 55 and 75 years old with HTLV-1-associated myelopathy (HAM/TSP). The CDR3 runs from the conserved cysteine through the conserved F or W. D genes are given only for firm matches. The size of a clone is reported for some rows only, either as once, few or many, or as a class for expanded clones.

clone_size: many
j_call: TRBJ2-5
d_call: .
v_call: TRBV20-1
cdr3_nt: TGCAGTGCTAGAGGGCCCGGGGGGACCCAGTACTTC
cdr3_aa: CSARGPGGTQYF

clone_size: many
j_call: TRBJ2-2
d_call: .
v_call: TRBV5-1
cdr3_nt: TGCGCCAGCAGCTTGGAGAGACAGGGAGGCACCGGGGAGCTGTTTTTT
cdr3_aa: CASSLERQGGTGELFF

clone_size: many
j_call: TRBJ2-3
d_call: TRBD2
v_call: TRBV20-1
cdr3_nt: TGCAGTGCTAGGGAGACTAGCGTGCAAGATACGCAGTATTTT
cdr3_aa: CSARETSVQDTQYF

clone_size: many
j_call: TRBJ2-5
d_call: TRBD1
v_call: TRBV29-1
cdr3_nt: TGCAGCGTTGACGGGACAGGGTTAGAGACCCAGTACTTC
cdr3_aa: CSVDGTGLETQYF

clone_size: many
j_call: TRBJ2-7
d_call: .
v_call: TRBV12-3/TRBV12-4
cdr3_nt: TGTGCCAGCAGCCGATGGGGTAGCTACGAGCAGTACTTC
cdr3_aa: CASSRWGSYEQYF

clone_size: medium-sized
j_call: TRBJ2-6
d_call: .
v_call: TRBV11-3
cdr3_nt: TGTGCCAGCAGCACACCGACAAGAGGGGCCAACGTCCTGACTTTC
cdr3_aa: CASSTPTRGANVLTF

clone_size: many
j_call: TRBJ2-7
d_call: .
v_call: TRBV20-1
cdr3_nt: TGCAGTGCTAGAGGGAACAGTTACGAGCAGTACTTC
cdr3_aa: CSARGNSYEQYF

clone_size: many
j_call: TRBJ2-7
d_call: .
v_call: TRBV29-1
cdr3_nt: TGCAGCGTTGAGGGCCCAGGGGCCGCCTACGAGCAGTACTTC
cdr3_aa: CSVEGPGAAYEQYF

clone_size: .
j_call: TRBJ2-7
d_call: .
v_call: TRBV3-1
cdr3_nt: TGTGCCAGCAGCCAAGACGAGGGAATTTCGACCTACGAGCAGTACTTC
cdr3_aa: CASSQDEGISTYEQYF

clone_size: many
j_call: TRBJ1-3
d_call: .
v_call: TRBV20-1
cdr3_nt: TGCAGTGCTAGTTCGACTTTCTCTGGAAACACCATATATTTT
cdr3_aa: CSASSTFSGNTIYF

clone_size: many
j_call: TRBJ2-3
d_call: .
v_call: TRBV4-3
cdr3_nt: TGCGCCAGCAGCCCAACCAGCCGGGGGATGACAGATACGCAGTATTTT
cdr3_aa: CASSPTSRGMTDTQYF

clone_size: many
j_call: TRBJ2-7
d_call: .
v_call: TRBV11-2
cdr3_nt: TGTGCCAGCAGCCAAGTCTTTGGGACTTTTCAGCAGCAGTACTTC
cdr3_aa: CASSQVFGTFQQQYF

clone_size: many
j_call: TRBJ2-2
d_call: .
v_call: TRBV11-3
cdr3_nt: TGTGCCAGCAGCTTAGAGGCAGGGGAGCTGTTTTTT
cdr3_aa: CASSLEAGELFF

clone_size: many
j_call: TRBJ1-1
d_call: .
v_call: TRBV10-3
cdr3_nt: TGTGCCATTTCGGAAAACACTGAAGCTTTCTTT
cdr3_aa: CAISENTEAFF

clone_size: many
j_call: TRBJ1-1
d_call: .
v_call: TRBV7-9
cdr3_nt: TGTGCCAGCAGCCGCGAGGGTTCTGAAGCTTTCTTT
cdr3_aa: CASSREGSEAFF

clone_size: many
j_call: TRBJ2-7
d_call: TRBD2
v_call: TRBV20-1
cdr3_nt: TGCAGTGCTAGTACCCCGCTGGGGGCTAGCGGGAGGGCGAACGAGCAGTACTTC
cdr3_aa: CSASTPLGASGRANEQYF

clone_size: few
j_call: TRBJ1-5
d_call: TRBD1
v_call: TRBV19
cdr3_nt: TGTGCCAGTAGTACAACAGGGGGTAGCAATCAGCCCCAGCATTTT
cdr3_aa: CASSTTGGSNQPQHF

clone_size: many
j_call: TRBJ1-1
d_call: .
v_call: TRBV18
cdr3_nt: TGTGCCAGCTCACCAGGCGAGGGTGAAGCTTTCTTT
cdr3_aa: CASSPGEGEAFF

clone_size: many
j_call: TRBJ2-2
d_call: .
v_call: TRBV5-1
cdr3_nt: TGCGCCAGCAGCTTGGGGTCTTACGCGAACACCGGGGAGCTGTTTTTT
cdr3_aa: CASSLGSYANTGELFF

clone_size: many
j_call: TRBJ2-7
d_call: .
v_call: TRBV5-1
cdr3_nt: TGCGCCAGCAGCCCGCGAGGGTACGAGCAGTACTTC
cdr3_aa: CASSPRGYEQYF

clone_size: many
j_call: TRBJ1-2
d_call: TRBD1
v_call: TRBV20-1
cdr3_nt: TGCAGTGCTAGAGACGCGACAGGGACTAACTATGGCTACACCTTC
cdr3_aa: CSARDATGTNYGYTF

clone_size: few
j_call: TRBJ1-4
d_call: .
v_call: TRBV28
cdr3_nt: TGTGCCAGCAGGAATGCTAATGAAAAACTGTTTTTT
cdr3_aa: CASRNANEKLFF

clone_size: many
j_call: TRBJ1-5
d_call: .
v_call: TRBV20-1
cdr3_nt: TGCAGTGCTAGAGAAGTTTTCGATCAGCCCCAGCATTTT
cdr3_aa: CSAREVFDQPQHF

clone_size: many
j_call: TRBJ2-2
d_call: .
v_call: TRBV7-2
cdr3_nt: TGTGCCAGCAGCCTCGACCAGGGTAACACCGGGGAGCTGTTTTTT
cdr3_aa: CASSLDQGNTGELFF

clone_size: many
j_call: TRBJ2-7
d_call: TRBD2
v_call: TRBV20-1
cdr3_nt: TGCAGTGCTAGAGTTCGTGAGGGCGGGGGGGCGTTAGAGCAGTACTTC
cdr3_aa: CSARVREGGGALEQYF

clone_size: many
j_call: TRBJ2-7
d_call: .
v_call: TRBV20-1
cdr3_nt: TGCAGTGCTTGGGGAGGGGGTGGCTACGAGCAGTACTTC
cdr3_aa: CSAWGGGGYEQYF

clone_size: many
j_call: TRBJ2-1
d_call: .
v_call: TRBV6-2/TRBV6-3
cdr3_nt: TGTGCCAGCAGTTACCACCGGCGGACTGAATACAATGAGCAGTTCTTC
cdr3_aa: CASSYHRRTEYNEQFF

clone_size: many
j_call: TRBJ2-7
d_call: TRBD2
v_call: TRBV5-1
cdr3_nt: TGCGCCAGCAGCTTGGGGACTAGCGGTCTCTACGAGCAGTACTTC
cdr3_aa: CASSLGTSGLYEQYF

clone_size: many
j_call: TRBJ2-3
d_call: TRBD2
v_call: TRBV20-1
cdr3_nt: TGCAGTGCTGCGAGCGGGAGGGGCACAGATACGCAGTATTTT
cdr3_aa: CSAASGRGTDTQYF

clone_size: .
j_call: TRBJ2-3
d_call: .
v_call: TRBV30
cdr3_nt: TGTGCCTGGAGCGGGACAGATACGCAGTATTTT
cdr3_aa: CAWSGTDTQYF

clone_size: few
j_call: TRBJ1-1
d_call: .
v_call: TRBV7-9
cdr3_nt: TGTGCCAGCAGCTTTGGGGCAGGGGTAAAAACTGAAGCTTTCTTT
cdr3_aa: CASSFGAGVKTEAFF

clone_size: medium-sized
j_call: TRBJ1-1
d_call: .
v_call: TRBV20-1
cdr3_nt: TGCAGTGCTCCATCGAACACTGAAGCTTTCTTT
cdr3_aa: CSAPSNTEAFF

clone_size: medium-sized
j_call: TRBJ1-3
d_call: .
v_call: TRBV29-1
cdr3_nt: TGCAGCGTTGAGAGCTCTGGAAACACCATATATTTT
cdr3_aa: CSVESSGNTIYF